This T cell receptor (beta chain) is from a study of T cells after yellow fever vaccination (dated by TCRdb to the late 2010s). For context, the study as a whole: The SMART-Seq v4 Ultra Low Input RNA kit was used to prepare libraries from fractions with low cell numbers. To follow T-cell clones before and after primary and booster YFV17D yellow fever vaccination, bulk TCR alpha and beta repertoires were sequenced over time. The cohort comprised two healthy male donors, one aged 18 to 30 and one aged 30 to 40 years. Bulk PBMC replicates and cell subsets were isolated from blood drawn at multiple timepoints before and after both primary and secondary immunization.

TCR cDNA was synthesized by 5'RACE template switching, which introduced a universal primer site and unique molecular identifiers. cDNA synthesis was primed from both the TCR alpha and TCR beta constant segments. Libraries were amplified in two PCR steps, with sample barcodes and sequencing adapters added in the second step. Sequencing of the libraries was done on either Illumina HiSeq 2500 (2x100 bp) or NovaSeq (2x150 bp). The authors' pipeline ran thus. MIGEC handled demultiplexing of reads and collapsing into UMI consensus sequences, while MiXCR performed V(D)J alignment. Using edgeR on replicate PBMC samples, clonotypes were called vaccine-responding if FDR was below 0.01 and the log2 fold change was above 5 up to day 15. Each bulk clonotype received a CD4 or CD8 identity based on whether the sequenced CD4 or CD8 repertoire contained that clonotype at higher abundance. The public reads were quality trimmed at Q25 with fastp and then assembled into clones with MiXCR by TCRdb, keeping productive beta chains. Rows with a matching CDR3 protein are joined into one entry that keeps the most common DNA and genes. The V and J calls shown here were made by TCRdb, not taken from the authors' results. This sample lists 100,000 to 150,000 distinct CDR3 sequences; about 7.4% were detected once. The ten top clones hold 2.5% of the sample.

To note about this clonotype: The specificity of this receptor is unknown. The sample holds no much larger clone one base away, and base qualities are not on file.

Clipping removes 1 base from V and 0 bases from J, with 1 as the unmatched junction base count. The CDR3 has 16 amino acids, counting the end cysteine and phenylalanine. This entry keeps only the CDR3 DNA: 48 bases, framed from base 1. Sequences MNHEY (CDR1) and SMNVEV (CDR2) are obtained from the germline V gene (reference sequence). Reading the label with the study, this specimen's treatment or condition is: live attenuated yellow fever vaccine strain. A standard Ficoll-Paque protocol was used to isolate PBMCs from peripheral blood. Dynabeads CD4 and CD8 positive selection kits were used to isolate CD4 and CD8 T-cell fractions. TriZol was used to extract RNA from bulk PBMCs, CD4 and CD8 fractions, and dextramer-positive and dextramer-negative fractions. The paper's findings and limits, for the study overall: Computational filtering was needed because FACS-sorted repertoires could contain abundant contaminating clonotypes from the bulk population. Only a couple of donors were included in the study, so the extent to which the findings can be generalized is limited. Most clones expanded after primary vaccination (approximately 96% of CD4 and around nine tenths of CD8) were re-detected after the booster, suggesting that broad memory maintenance occurred. The secondary T-cell response was found to be weaker but faster than the primary response, with a peak reached on day 5 rather than on day 15. A small share of clonotypes was detected in both CD4 and CD8 compartments, with the overlap likely arising from convergent recombination.

Sequencing used CD4+ T cells sorted from PBMCs, obtained roughly 10 days after the first yellow fever vaccination. The sequence derives from a man younger than 30 who received the YFV17D yellow fever vaccine. The chain was built from TRBV27 and TRBJ2-3; 10 of the junction bases match TRBD2. The DNA reads TGTGCCAGCAGTTTATTTAGCGGGGGGAGCACAGATACGCAGTATTTT. The encoded protein is CASSLFSGGSTDTQYF.